Presented here are 21 T cell receptor beta chains from one specimen sequenced in a study of vaccination and CD4 T cells after COVID-19. Cultured CD4+ T cell DNA underwent sequencing with the Oncomine TCR Beta short-read assay. TCRdb reprocessed the PCR reads with MiXCR, giving one entry per CDR3 protein. The sample has around 20,000 distinct CDR3 sequences, roughly 46% seen once. These receptors' targets are unknown. Treatment reported: roughly nine-day PBMC culture with coronavirus spike peptide pools or control peptides (ViraFEST assay). Material: CD4+ T cells from blood, cultured in vitro, obtained before SARS-CoV-2 vaccination. All receptors derive from a human donor who had recovered from COVID-19.

V and J are TRBV20-1 and TRBJ2-3; D tentatively fits TRBD1 or TRBD2 (5 bases each). V was clipped by 2 bases and J by 1 base, with 16 bases between them. The CDR3 covers 16 residues. CDR1 is DFQATT and CDR2 is SNEGSKA in the germline V gene (reference sequence). CDR3 protein: CSARIQGAGGTDTQYF. DNA for the CDR3: TGCAGTGCTAGAATTCAGGGAGCTGGTGGCACAGATACGCAGTATTTT.

This chain connects TRBV30 to TRBJ1-2; possibly TRBD1 for D (5 bases). Germline lookup yields CDR1 GTSNPN and CDR2 SVGIG (reference sequence). V lost 1 base and J lost 4, with 10 bases in between. CDR3 length: 13 residues. CDR3 residues: CAWSEGSGYGYTF. CDR3 in DNA: TGTGCCTGGAGTGAGGGGTCTGGCTATGGCTACACCTTC. Using reference TRBV30 and TRBJ1-2 for the parts outside the CDR3, the full variable domain is SQTIHQWPATLVQPVGSPLSLECTVEGTSNPNLYWYRQAAGRGLQLLFYSVGIGQISSEVPQNLSASRPQDRQFILSSKKLLLSDSGFYLCAWSEGSGYGYTFGSGTRLTVV.

A few counts support this clonotype. This chain joins TRBV10-2 and TRBJ2-3; tentatively, D is TRBD2 (6 bases). The V and J ends lost 1 base and 0 bases respectively, with 14 bases between them. The germline V gene encodes CDR1 WSHSY and CDR2 SAAADI. The CDR3 loop spans 17 amino acids. CDR3: CASSEWRGRTSTDTQYF. The CDR3, as DNA: TGCGCCAGCAGTGAGTGGCGGGGCCGAACTAGCACAGATACGCAGTATTTT.

There are a few counts of this clonotype. This chain uses TRBV19 with TRBJ1-2, with D perhaps TRBD1 (6 bases). The CDR3 is 14 amino acids. Germline V gene data show CDR1 as LNHDA and CDR2 as SQIVND (reference sequence). V was shortened by 5 bases and J by 4 bases, with 14 bases between the two germline ends. DNA of the CDR3: TGTGCCAGTAGTGCCCCAGGGGATGGCTATGGCTACACCTTC. Protein sequence: CASSAPGDGYGYTF.

V and J are TRBV12-3 or TRBV12-4 and TRBJ1-1; D may be TRBD1 (6 bases). This CDR3 has 13 residues. V was clipped by 6 bases and J by 0 bases, with 8 bases between them. CDR3: CASSWTVNTEAFF. The CDR3 region has the DNA TGTGCCAGCAGCTGGACAGTGAACACTGAAGCTTTCTTT.

The chain combines TRBV11-3 with TRBJ1-2, with unresolved D. The CDR3 has 19 residues. Germline V gene data show CDR1 as SGHNT and CDR2 as YENEEA. V lost 0 bases to trimming and J lost 1 base, with 21 bases between them. This chain's CDR3 is CASSLDLPTAAPLNYGYTF. As DNA, the CDR3 is TGTGCCAGCAGCTTAGATCTCCCCACGGCAGCCCCTCTTAACTATGGCTACACCTTC.

V is TRBV6-1 and J is TRBJ2-7; 10 nucleotides agree with TRBD2. The J segment lost 3 bases and the V segment lost 6 bases, leaving 17 bases of the junction unmatched. Germline V gene lookup returns CDR1 MNHNS and CDR2 SASEGT. This CDR3 is built from 18 residues. CDR3 nucleotide sequence: TGTGCCAGCAGCCCGGGACTAGCGCAGTTCCGAGCCCGCTACGAGCAGTACTTC. This sequence encodes CASSPGLAQFRARYEQYF.

This clonotype came up a few times. The chain employs TRBV20-1 and TRBJ2-2; the D call may be TRBD1 or TRBD2 (5 bases each). This CDR3 region has 14 residues. Germline CDR1 is DFQATT and CDR2 is SNEGSKA (reference sequence). The germline V and J ends were trimmed by 5 bases and 3 bases, with 13 bases remaining between them. CDR3 in amino acids: CSAPTGLYTGELFF. CDR3 DNA: TGCAGTGCTCCCACGGGGCTTTACACCGGGGAGCTGTTTTTT.

Only a few counts were recorded for this clonotype. The V call is TRBV6-2 or TRBV6-3, the J call TRBJ2-3; 8 bases are shared with TRBD1. Germline CDR1 reads MNHEY; CDR2 reads SVGEGT. This CDR3 spans 14 amino acids. The junction had 5 bases not matched to a gene; V was cut back by 4 bases and J by 5 bases. The chain's CDR3 is CASSLDRVLDTQYF. The CDR3 coding sequence is TGTGCCAGCAGTTTGGACAGGGTTTTAGATACGCAGTATTTT.

The chain employs TRBV7-2 and TRBJ1-1; perhaps TRBD1 as D (5 bases). Germline lookup yields CDR1 SGHTA and CDR2 FQGNSA. This CDR3 contains 15 residues. V was pared by 5 bases and J by 1 base, with 14 bases between. CDR3 region: CASSTLRGGNTEAFF. For the CDR3, the DNA is TGTGCCAGCAGCACCCTTCGGGGCGGGAACACTGAAGCTTTCTTT.

This clonotype was seen a handful of times. V and J are TRBV7-2 and TRBJ1-1, with 11 bases matching TRBD1. The CDR3 loop spans 13 amino acids. Germline assignment: CDR1 SGHTA and CDR2 FQGNSA. V lost 8 bases and J lost 6; bases outside the gene matches: 5. The CDR3 loop reads CASGQGARSEAFF. CDR3 coding DNA: TGTGCCAGCGGACAGGGGGCGAGGTCTGAAGCTTTCTTT.

The J gene is TRBJ2-7, the V gene TRBV7-2; TRBD1 matches at 7 bases. The ends lost 5 bases at V and 3 bases at J; junction bases unmatched: 4. From germline, CDR1 is SGHTA and CDR2 FQGNSA. This CDR3 region has 13 residues. The CDR3 loop is CASSSNRGYEQYF. The CDR3 DNA reads as TGTGCCAGCAGCAGTAACAGGGGCTACGAGCAGTACTTC.

The CDR3 DNA sequence: TGTGCCAGCAGCCGAGCTCGGTCCACTGAAGCTTTCTTT. Its protein is CASSRARSTEAFF. V gene TRBV5-4 combines with J gene TRBJ1-1; the D is unclear. From germline, CDR1 is SGHNT and CDR2 YYREEE (reference sequence). Trimming took off 4 bases at V and 4 bases at J, with 11 bases between the two ends. The CDR3 totals 13 residues.

This clonotype is categorized as medium-sized. CDR3 DNA sequence: TGCAGTGCACCTCCCCCTGGCCGCAGGCAGCCCCAGCATTTT. Translation gives CSAPPPGRRQPQHF. The rearrangement joins TRBV20-1 to TRBJ1-5; D unclear. The germline V gene encodes CDR1 DFQATT and CDR2 SNEGSKA (reference sequence). The V end lost 6 bases, the J end lost 7 bases, and 19 bases lay between the germline ends. CDR3 size: 14 residues.

This clonotype was picked up a small number of times. This chain uses TRBV20-1 with TRBJ1-1, with TRBD1 identical over 8 bases. V was pared by 7 bases and J by 1 base, with 11 bases of the junction left unmatched. The CDR3 totals 15 residues. Per germline, CDR1 DFQATT and CDR2 SNEGSKA (reference sequence). CDR3 sequence (DNA): TGCAGTGGATTCAACCCCGGGACAGGGAACACTGAAGCTTTCTTT. It translates to CSGFNPGTGNTEAFF.

The genes are TRBV5-1 and TRBJ1-1; D remains unclear. Trimming took 2 bases from V and 3 from J, leaving 11 bases between them. The CDR3 length is 14 residues. The germline V gene encodes CDR1 SGHRS and CDR2 YFSETQ. CDR3 region: CASSLSAVDTEAFF. The CDR3 bases are TGCGCCAGCAGCTTATCGGCGGTGGACACTGAAGCTTTCTTT.

This clonotype has just a few counts. The chain joins TRBV6-2 or TRBV6-3 to TRBJ1-1; D not resolved. Germline lookup yields CDR1 MNHEY and CDR2 SVGEGT. The germline V and J ends were trimmed by 5 bases and 1 base, with 5 bases remaining between them. The CDR3 extends over 12 amino acids. The CDR3 loop is CASSRTNTEAFF. CDR3 sequence (DNA): TGTGCCAGCAGTCGGACGAACACTGAAGCTTTCTTT.

This clonotype came up once. The chain carries TRBV6-1 and TRBJ1-1; D is undetermined. The V gene lost 2 bases and the J gene lost 2 bases, with 15 bases spanning the gap. The CDR3 runs to 16 residues. Germline lookup yields CDR1 MNHNS and CDR2 SASEGT. CDR3 sequence reads: CASSEITSGKNTEAFF. As DNA, the CDR3 is TGTGCCAGCAGTGAAATCACGAGCGGGAAAAACACTGAAGCTTTCTTT.

The chain uses TRBV20-1 and TRBJ1-6; TRBD1 matches 8 bases. This CDR3 is built from 16 residues. Germline V CDR1 and CDR2: DFQATT, SNEGSKA (reference sequence). The ends lost 6 bases at V and 0 bases at J; junction bases unmatched: 7. The CDR3 DNA reads as TGCAGTGCGGGGACAGGTTCAATCTCCTATAATTCACCCCTCCACTTT. It yields the protein CSAGTGSISYNSPLHF.

There are a few counts of this clonotype. The rearrangement links TRBV19 to TRBJ2-2; no clear D. The V gene's germline CDR1 is LNHDA and CDR2 SQIVND (reference sequence). Trimming removed 4 bases at V and 0 bases at J, with 12 bases between. CDR3 length equals 16 residues. Here the CDR3 reads CASSNQRRTNTGELFF. CDR3 in DNA: TGTGCCAGTAGTAACCAGCGTAGAACGAACACCGGGGAGCTGTTTTTT.

This clonotype has a handful of counts. The V and J genes are TRBV27 and TRBJ2-5, with 7 bases fitting TRBD2. Losses at the gene ends were 6 bases for V and 5 bases for J; bases not matched to a gene: 9. The CDR3 covers 14 residues. CDR1 is MNHEY, CDR2 SMNVEV, per germline (reference sequence). CDR3 coding DNA: TGTGCCAGCAGCCGCTCCTGGGGGGGGGAGACCCAGTACTTC. This codes for CASSRSWGGETQYF.